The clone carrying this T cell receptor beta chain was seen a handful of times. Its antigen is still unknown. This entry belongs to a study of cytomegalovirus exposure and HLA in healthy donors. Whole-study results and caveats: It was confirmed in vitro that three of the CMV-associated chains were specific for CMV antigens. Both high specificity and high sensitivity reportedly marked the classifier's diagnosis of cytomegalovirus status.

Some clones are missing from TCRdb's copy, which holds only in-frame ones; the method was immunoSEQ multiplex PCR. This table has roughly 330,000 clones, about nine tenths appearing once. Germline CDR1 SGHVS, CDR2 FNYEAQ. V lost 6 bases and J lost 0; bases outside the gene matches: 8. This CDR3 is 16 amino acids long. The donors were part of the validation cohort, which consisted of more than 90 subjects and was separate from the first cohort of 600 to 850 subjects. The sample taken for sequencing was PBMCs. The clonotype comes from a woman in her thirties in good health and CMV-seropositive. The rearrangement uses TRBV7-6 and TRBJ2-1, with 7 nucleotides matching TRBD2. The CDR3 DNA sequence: TGTGCCAGCAGTTGGATGGGGGGGAACTCCTACAATGAGCAGTTCTTC. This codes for CASSWMGGNSYNEQFF. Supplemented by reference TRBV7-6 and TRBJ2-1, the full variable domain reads GAGVSQSPRYKVTKRGQDVALRCDPISGHVSLYWYRQALGQGPEFLTYFNYEAQQDKSGLPNDRFSAERPEGSISTLTIQRTEQRDSAMYRCASSWMGGNSYNEQFFGPGTRLTVL.